A selection of T cell receptor beta chains follows, all from one sample in a study of blood T cell repertoires in COVID-19. Data came from immunoSEQ multiplex PCR; TCRdb stores just in-frame clones and leaves some out. This table has over 200,000 clones, roughly 92% appearing once. Sample: peripheral blood. The receptors were gathered from a man aged 60-69 years with COVID-19, enrolled during active disease. Both conserved end residues are part of each CDR3. A D gene is named only where the DNA matches it firmly. For some rows the clone size is stated as once, few or many, or as a class when expanded; others skip it.

d_gene: -; len: 14; j_gene: TRBJ1-4; abundance: -; v_gene: TRBV30; CDR3aa: CAWSVHGAREKLFF; CDR3nt: TGTGCCTGGAGTGTACATGGGGCAAGGGAAAAACTGTTTTTT
d_gene: TRBD1; len: 15; j_gene: TRBJ1-2; abundance: -; v_gene: TRBV7-2; CDR3aa: CASSLALGGVYGYTF; CDR3nt: TGTGCCAGCAGCTTAGCGTTAGGGGGCGTCTATGGCTACACCTTC
d_gene: -; len: 13; j_gene: TRBJ2-5; abundance: -; v_gene: TRBV2; CDR3aa: CAGTTAGLETQYF; CDR3nt: TGTGCCGGAACTACCGCCGGTTTAGAGACCCAGTACTTC
d_gene: TRBD1; len: 14; j_gene: TRBJ2-7; abundance: -; v_gene: TRBV9; CDR3aa: CASSLGQGTYEQYF; CDR3nt: TGTGCCAGCAGCCTAGGACAGGGCACCTACGAGCAGTACTTC
d_gene: -; len: 15; j_gene: TRBJ1-1; abundance: -; v_gene: TRBV19; CDR3aa: CASSRGSLMNTEAFF; CDR3nt: TGTGCCAGTAGTCGGGGTAGCCTCATGAACACTGAAGCTTTCTTT
d_gene: -; len: 13; j_gene: TRBJ2-7; abundance: -; v_gene: TRBV6-5; CDR3aa: CASSYSRTNEQYF; CDR3nt: TGTGCCAGCAGTTACTCTCGGACTAACGAGCAGTACTTC
d_gene: TRBD1; len: 14; j_gene: TRBJ1-6; abundance: -; v_gene: TRBV5-1; CDR3aa: CASSAGQQNSPLHF; CDR3nt: TGCGCCAGCAGCGCGGGACAGCAGAATTCACCCCTCCACTTT
d_gene: TRBD1; len: 14; j_gene: TRBJ1-1; abundance: -; v_gene: TRBV4-2; CDR3aa: CASSQGDRADEAFF; CDR3nt: TGTGCCAGCAGCCAAGGTGACAGGGCAGATGAAGCTTTCTTT
d_gene: -; len: 13; j_gene: TRBJ2-1; abundance: few; v_gene: TRBV9; CDR3aa: CASSPRGYNEQFF; CDR3nt: TGTGCCAGCAGCCCCCGAGGATACAATGAGCAGTTCTTC
d_gene: -; len: 14; j_gene: TRBJ2-3; abundance: -; v_gene: TRBV9; CDR3aa: CASSSKTGTDTQYF; CDR3nt: TGTGCCAGCAGCTCCAAGACAGGCACAGATACGCAGTATTTT
d_gene: TRBD2; len: 17; j_gene: TRBJ2-1; abundance: -; v_gene: TRBV7-8; CDR3aa: CASSLAPTSGNSGEQFF; CDR3nt: TGTGCCAGCAGCTTAGCGCCGACTAGCGGGAATAGTGGTGAGCAGTTCTTC
d_gene: TRBD1; len: 11; j_gene: TRBJ1-1; abundance: -; v_gene: TRBV19; CDR3aa: CASRGTGDAFF; CDR3nt: TGTGCCAGTAGGGGTACAGGGGACGCTTTCTTT
d_gene: TRBD2; len: 15; j_gene: TRBJ2-5; abundance: -; v_gene: TRBV3-1/TRBV3-2; CDR3aa: CASSPSLAGQETQYF; CDR3nt: TGTGCCAGCAGCCCCTCTTTAGCGGGACAAGAGACCCAGTACTTC
d_gene: TRBD1; len: 17; j_gene: TRBJ1-2; abundance: -; v_gene: TRBV18; CDR3aa: CASSPQSTRDRGRGYTF; CDR3nt: TGTGCCAGCTCACCGCAATCTACCCGGGACAGGGGTCGGGGCTACACCTTC
d_gene: TRBD1; len: 10; j_gene: TRBJ1-2; abundance: once; v_gene: TRBV6-5; CDR3aa: CASKGQGDTF; CDR3nt: TGTGCCAGCAAGGGACAGGGAGACACCTTC
d_gene: TRBD1; len: 14; j_gene: TRBJ1-3; abundance: -; v_gene: TRBV25-1; CDR3aa: CASSGQGRGNTIYF; CDR3nt: TGTGCCAGCAGTGGACAGGGGAGGGGAAACACCATATATTTT
d_gene: TRBD2; len: 14; j_gene: TRBJ2-7; abundance: -; v_gene: TRBV5-4; CDR3aa: CASSPGLAGGEQYF; CDR3nt: TGTGCCAGCAGCCCGGGACTAGCGGGGGGTGAGCAGTACTTC
d_gene: -; len: 16; j_gene: TRBJ2-7; abundance: -; v_gene: TRBV18; CDR3aa: CASSPPPGRRTYEQYF; CDR3nt: TGTGCCAGCTCACCACCTCCAGGTAGGAGGACCTACGAGCAGTACTTC
d_gene: -; len: 13; j_gene: TRBJ2-1; abundance: -; v_gene: TRBV19; CDR3aa: CASSTISYNEQFF; CDR3nt: TGTGCCAGTAGTACAATCTCCTACAATGAGCAGTTCTTC
d_gene: TRBD1; len: 14; j_gene: TRBJ2-7; abundance: -; v_gene: TRBV25-1; CDR3aa: CASITGTGVGEQYF; CDR3nt: TGTGCCAGCATAACCGGGACAGGGGTTGGCGAGCAGTACTTC
d_gene: TRBD1; len: 16; j_gene: TRBJ2-7; abundance: -; v_gene: TRBV18; CDR3aa: CASSPYGTGGSYEQYF; CDR3nt: TGTGCCAGCTCACCGTACGGGACAGGGGGCTCCTACGAGCAGTACTTC
d_gene: TRBD1; len: 14; j_gene: TRBJ1-4; abundance: -; v_gene: TRBV28; CDR3aa: CASRSQGASPKLFF; CDR3nt: TGTGCCAGCAGGTCACAGGGGGCTAGTCCCAAACTGTTTTTT
d_gene: TRBD1; len: 17; j_gene: TRBJ1-2; abundance: -; v_gene: TRBV9; CDR3aa: CASSLLTGEGGNYGYTF; CDR3nt: TGTGCCAGCAGCCTCCTTACAGGGGAAGGGGGAAACTATGGCTACACCTTC
d_gene: -; len: 13; j_gene: TRBJ2-1; abundance: -; v_gene: TRBV9; CDR3aa: CASSVRLDNEQFF; CDR3nt: TGTGCCAGCAGCGTACGACTCGACAATGAGCAGTTCTTC
d_gene: TRBD2; len: 15; j_gene: TRBJ2-7; abundance: -; v_gene: TRBV19; CDR3aa: CASTSGTSGSYEQYF; CDR3nt: TGTGCCAGTACCTCTGGGACTAGCGGGAGTTACGAGCAGTACTTC
d_gene: TRBD1; len: 13; j_gene: TRBJ2-7; abundance: -; v_gene: TRBV6-5; CDR3aa: CALHGTGGYEQYF; CDR3nt: TGTGCCCTACACGGGACAGGGGGCTACGAGCAGTACTTC
d_gene: -; len: 15; j_gene: TRBJ1-4; abundance: -; v_gene: TRBV28; CDR3aa: CASRIISGGREKLFF; CDR3nt: TGTGCCAGCCGCATAATAAGCGGGGGGAGGGAAAAACTGTTTTTT
d_gene: -; len: 16; j_gene: TRBJ1-4; abundance: -; v_gene: TRBV11-2; CDR3aa: CASSPGVGTSNEKLFF; CDR3nt: TGTGCCAGCAGCCCGGGCGTAGGGACTTCTAATGAAAAACTGTTTTTT
d_gene: TRBD1; len: 13; j_gene: TRBJ1-2; abundance: -; v_gene: TRBV19; CDR3aa: CAGGTGGDYGYTF; CDR3nt: TGTGCCGGAGGGACAGGGGGCGACTATGGCTACACCTTC
d_gene: TRBD1; len: 18; j_gene: TRBJ2-7; abundance: -; v_gene: TRBV6-2/TRBV6-3; CDR3aa: CASSSPGQGSKAYYEQYF; CDR3nt: TGTGCCAGCAGTAGTCCGGGACAGGGTTCGAAGGCCTACTACGAGCAGTACTTC
d_gene: -; len: 15; j_gene: TRBJ1-6; abundance: -; v_gene: TRBV19; CDR3aa: CASSGGAGVNSPLHF; CDR3nt: TGTGCCAGTAGTGGGGGGGCCGGGGTAAACTCACCCCTCCACTTT
d_gene: -; len: 13; j_gene: TRBJ2-7; abundance: -; v_gene: TRBV12-3/TRBV12-4; CDR3aa: CASRLKGGWEQYF; CDR3nt: TGTGCCAGCAGGTTAAAGGGAGGATGGGAGCAGTACTTC
d_gene: TRBD2; len: 16; j_gene: TRBJ2-7; abundance: few; v_gene: TRBV29-1; CDR3aa: CSVDRTGTRASYEQYF; CDR3nt: TGCAGCGTAGATAGAACCGGGACTAGAGCATCCTACGAGCAGTACTTC
d_gene: TRBD2; len: 16; j_gene: TRBJ2-3; abundance: -; v_gene: TRBV15; CDR3aa: CATSRGAGGHTDTQYF; CDR3nt: TGTGCCACCAGCAGAGGAGCGGGAGGCCACACAGATACGCAGTATTTT
d_gene: -; len: 14; j_gene: TRBJ1-2; abundance: -; v_gene: TRBV28; CDR3aa: CASSLLAQSDGYTF; CDR3nt: TGTGCCAGCAGTTTATTAGCTCAATCTGACGGCTACACCTTC
d_gene: TRBD1; len: 15; j_gene: TRBJ1-5; abundance: once; v_gene: TRBV3-1/TRBV3-2; CDR3aa: CASSQRGGIMQPQHF; CDR3nt: TGTGCCAGCAGCCAACGAGGGGGCATCATGCAGCCCCAGCATTTT